These 17 T cell receptor beta chains were all obtained from the same sample, sequenced in a study of regulatory T cells in long-lasting Graves disease. To make TCR beta libraries, researchers used iRepertoire HTBI primers and Arm-PCR of CDR3 regions. One entry per CDR3 protein, called by TCRdb with MiXCR from the multiplex PCR reads. The table includes roughly 500,000 distinct CDR3 sequences, around a fifth detected once. Time point here: persistent/refractory GD, antithyroid drugs over 5 years with positive TRAb. Scientists built the TCR library using RNA that was extracted from PBMCs. The sample in question was peripheral blood mononuclear cells (PBMCs), obtained when the disease was refractory, from a patient treated with antithyroid drugs. Receptors were obtained from a female donor with Graves disease.

The CDR3 is CATLLAGGPVGKQFF. Here the CDR3 DNA reads TGTGCCACCCTACTAGCGGGGGGGCCTGTTGGGAAGCAGTTCTTC. The chain carries TRBV7-8 and TRBJ2-1; 13 bases fit TRBD2. The CDR3 loop spans 15 amino acids. The J segment lost 11 bases and the V segment lost 10 bases, leaving 14 bases of the junction unmatched. The germline V gene has CDR1 SGHVS and CDR2 FQNEAQ. The complete variable domain, with remaining parts taken from reference TRBV7-8 and TRBJ2-1, reads GAGVSQSPRYKVAKRGQDVALRCDPISGHVSLFWYQQALGQGPEFLTYFQNEAQLDKSGLPSDRFFAERPEGSVSTLKIQRTQQEDSAVYLCATLLAGGPVGKQFFGPGTRLTVL.

This clonotype was recorded many times. This chain connects TRBV7-2 to TRBJ1-5; D not certain. This CDR3 is 15 amino acids long. The germline CDR1 and CDR2 sequences are SGHTA and FQGNSA. The V and J ends lost 1 base and 1 base respectively, with 8 bases between them. In nucleotides, the CDR3 is TGTGCCAGCAGCTTAGTAGGGCTCAGCAATCAGCCCCAGCATTTT. Amino acids: CASSLVGLSNQPQHF.

Only a few counts were recorded for this clonotype. A read error may produce the germline difference seen at one junction end. This chain connects TRBV7-2 to TRBJ1-2; D remains unclear. The CDR3 length is 9 residues. Germline V gene sequence: CDR1 SGHTA, CDR2 FQGNSA. CDR3 in amino acids: CASSLKAGF. CDR3 nucleotide sequence: TGTGCCAGCAGCTTAAAAGCCGGCTTC.

The rearrangement joins TRBV6-1 to TRBJ2-2; D gene unclear. The CDR3 has 13 residues. Trimming stripped 6 bases from V and 0 bases from J, with 5 bases between. Germline V lookup: CDR1 MNHNS, CDR2 SASEGT. The CDR3 bases are TGTGCCAGCAGGGATCCGAACACCGGGGAGCTGTTTTTT. Translated, it gives CASRDPNTGELFF.

Concerning this clonotype: One junction end does not reproduce the germline sequence, and a read error may be involved. The rearrangement joins TRBV28 to TRBJ1-1, with TRBD1 as a possible D gene (6 bases). Looked up from germline, CDR1 is MDHEN and CDR2 is SYDVKM. CDR3 size: 12 residues. CDR3 DNA sequence: TGTGCCAACAGGGTGGGTAACACCGAAGCTTTCTTT. This codes for CANRVGNTEAFF.

This clonotype was counted ten times or more. The chain uses TRBV28 and TRBJ1-2; 7 bases are shared with TRBD1. V lost 5 bases, J lost 4 bases, and 13 bases stayed unmatched. The CDR3 is 16 amino acids. From germline, CDR1 is MDHEN and CDR2 SYDVKM. The CDR3 sequence: CASSITSTGSLYGYTF. CDR3 DNA: TGTGCCAGCAGTATCACTTCGACAGGGTCCCTCTATGGCTACACCTTC.

The table lists this clonotype with a few counts. The CDR3 coding sequence is TGTGCCAGCAGCTTAGGTGCCGAGAAAATATACGAGGCTTTCTTT. Protein product: CASSLGAEKIYEAFF. The chain uses TRBV7-3 and TRBJ1-1; D ambiguous. The V end was cut by 2 bases, the J end by 11 bases, with 21 bases between. Germline-derived CDR1 and CDR2 are SGHTA and FQGTGA. The CDR3 contains 15 residues.

The chain links TRBV7-2 to TRBJ2-7; possibly TRBD2 for D (6 bases). The CDR3 contains 13 residues. Germline V gene sequence: CDR1 SGHTA, CDR2 FQGNSA. V was shortened by 5 bases and J by 4 bases, with 12 bases between the two germline ends. CDR3 region: CASSIRLGYEQYF. CDR3 sequence (DNA): TGTGCCAGCAGCATTCGACTAGGATACGAGCAGTACTTC.

This clonotype was detected only a few times. The chain has TRBV5-1 and TRBJ2-7; possibly TRBD2 for D (6 bases). The CDR3 is 15 amino acids. Germline CDR1 is SGHRS and CDR2 is YFSETQ. The germline V and J ends were trimmed by 5 bases and 2 bases, with 17 bases remaining between them. CDR3 DNA: TGCGCCAGCAGTAGGGGACTTCTCTCTCCCTACGAGCAGTACTTC. Translated, it gives CASSRGLLSPYEQYF.

This clonotype came up a few times. This rearrangement joins TRBV30 to TRBJ1-1; D gene unclear. Germline V gene lookup returns CDR1 GTSNPN and CDR2 SVGIG (reference sequence). The CDR3 has 14 amino acids. The DNA of the CDR3 is TGTGCAACCCCCAGGCCGCAGAAGAACACTGAAGCTTTCTTT. Amino acids: CATPRPQKNTEAFF.

This clonotype has more than one count but fewer than ten. As DNA, the CDR3 is TGTGCCAGCAGCGAACGGGGTCAGAACGAGCAGTACTTC. Its protein is CASSERGQNEQYF. The chain links TRBV7-2 to TRBJ2-7; D may be TRBD2 (5 bases). Germline assignment: CDR1 SGHTA and CDR2 FQGNSA. Trimming pared 5 bases from V and 5 bases from J, leaving 13 bases between. The CDR3 sequence is 13 residues long.

This sequence joins TRBV27 and TRBJ2-7; weak D call: TRBD1 (6 bases). Per germline, CDR1 MNHEY and CDR2 SMNVEV (reference sequence). This CDR3 is 12 amino acids long. V lost 7 bases and J 1 base, leaving 8 bases between the germline ends. CDR3 sequence reads: CASKRGSYEQYF. CDR3 in DNA: TGTGCCAGCAAGAGGGGGTCCTACGAGCAGTACTTC.

This clonotype was observed a handful of times. The chain uses TRBV28 and TRBJ2-5; D possibly corresponds to TRBD1 (6 bases). Germline CDR1 is MDHEN and CDR2 is SYDVKM. Trimming stripped 8 bases from V and 6 bases from J, with 10 bases between. The CDR3 runs 11 residues. The CDR3 bases are TGTGCCAGCGGACAGATCAAGACCCAGTACTTC. Its translation is CASGQIKTQYF.

The table lists this clonotype with many counts. The chain joins TRBV28 to TRBJ1-1; D ambiguous. Trimming stripped 2 bases from V and 10 bases from J, with 11 bases between. This CDR3 spans 12 amino acids. Per the germline V gene, CDR1 is MDHEN and CDR2 is SYDVKM. The CDR3 region is CASSLSFGGAFF. CDR3 nucleotide sequence: TGTGCCAGCAGTTTAAGTTTCGGTGGAGCTTTCTTT.

V and J are TRBV11-2 and TRBJ1-2; D gene unclear. The ends were cut back, 1 base at V and 2 bases at J, with 20 bases in the middle. Germline V CDR1 and CDR2: SGHAT, FQNNGV. This CDR3 has 18 amino acids. Written as DNA, the CDR3 is TGTGCCAGCAGCTTAGTGATCCGGGGAAATCTGGGAAACTATGGCTACACCTTC. Translated, it gives CASSLVIRGNLGNYGYTF.

The gene calls are TRBV4-1 and TRBJ2-5; TRBD2 agrees at 10 bases. Germline CDR1 reads MGHRA; CDR2 reads YSYEKL. V shed 1 base and J 5 bases; nucleotides not matched to a gene: 7. This CDR3 spans 16 amino acids. Here the CDR3 DNA reads TGCGCCAGCAGCCAAGGTAGCGGGGGGTCGATGGAGACCCAGTACTTC. As protein: CASSQGSGGSMETQYF.

In its sample, this clonotype was seen a few times. The chain recombines TRBV12-5 with TRBJ2-7; perhaps TRBD1 as D (6 bases). There are 14 residues in the CDR3. CDR1 and CDR2 (germline): LGHNT, FRNRAP. Trimming removed 7 bases at V and 2 bases at J, with 15 bases between. The CDR3 bases are TGTGCTAGTGCTTTCACCGGGACACCCTACGAGCAGTACTTC. Protein product: CASAFTGTPYEQYF. The whole variable domain, filled in from reference TRBV12-5 and TRBJ2-7, reads DARVTQTPRHKVTEMGQEVTMRCQPILGHNTVFWYRQTMMQGLELLAYFRNRAPLDDSGMPKDRFSAEMPDATLATLKIQPSEPRDSAVYFCASAFTGTPYEQYFGPGTRLTVT.